This passage covers 5 T cell receptor beta chains from one sample sequenced in a study of shared clonotypes between healthy human individuals. Naivety among CD8 cells was defined by CD45RO negativity and positive CCR7 selection, thereby excluding terminally differentiated effector memory CD45RA+ cells. Produced via immunoSEQ multiplex PCR; TCRdb's table is partial and in-frame only. The repertoire consists of some 2.1 million clones, with about 95% occurring once and the leading ten covering around 1.1%. Sequencing input: naive CD8+ T cells sorted from blood. The receptors were gathered from a man aged 18 to 30 in good health.

The chain recombines TRBV7-9 with TRBJ2-5; D uncertain. Germline-derived CDR1 and CDR2 are SEHNR and FQNEAQ (reference sequence). The CDR3 is made up of 13 amino acids. V dropped 5 bases and J dropped 3 bases, with 10 bases sitting between them. In nucleotides, the CDR3 is TGTGCCAGCAGCCGGGTCGTAGAAGAGACCCAGTACTTC. Translated: CASSRVVEETQYF. Supplemented by reference TRBV7-9 and TRBJ2-5, the full variable domain reads DTGVSQNPRHKITKRGQNVTFRCDPISEHNRLYWYRQTLGQGPEFLTYFQNEAQLEKSRLLSDRFSAERPKGSFSTLEIQRTEQGDSAMYLCASSRVVEETQYFGPGTRLLVL.

This rearrangement joins TRBV9 to TRBJ1-1; 7 bases line up with TRBD1. CDR3 length: 13 amino acids. Trimming removed 4 bases from V and 5 bases from J; junction bases left unmatched: 5. CDR1 and CDR2 from the germline V gene are SGDLS and YYNGEE. The CDR3 loop is CASSWQGETEAFF. The CDR3 coding sequence is TGTGCCAGCAGCTGGCAGGGGGAGACTGAAGCTTTCTTT.

A remark on this clone: Other DNA sequences in this specimen translate into the identical CDR3. The gene calls are TRBV9 and TRBJ2-2; D gene ambiguous. The V gene's germline CDR1 is SGDLS and CDR2 YYNGEE. Trimming shortened V by 4 bases and J by 0 bases, and 4 bases separated the two germline ends. The CDR3 is 13 residues long. The CDR3 protein is CASSPANTGELFF. The DNA of the CDR3 is TGTGCCAGCAGCCCGGCGAACACCGGGGAGCTGTTTTTT.

The genes are TRBV7-9 and TRBJ2-1, with 7 bases that match TRBD1. The CDR3 loop spans 14 amino acids. Germline lookup yields CDR1 SEHNR and CDR2 FQNEAQ (reference sequence). The V gene end was trimmed by 3 bases and the J gene end by 4 bases; junction bases not matched to a gene: 3. The CDR3 loop reads CASSFKTGYNEQFF. The CDR3 bases are TGTGCCAGCAGCTTCAAGACAGGGTACAATGAGCAGTTCTTC.

This clone was seen only once. The CDR3 sequence: CASSQGTNTGELFF. The DNA of the CDR3 is TGCGCCAGCAGCCAAGGTACGAACACCGGGGAGCTGTTTTTT. V is TRBV4-1 and J is TRBJ2-2; no firm D call. Trimming pared 1 base from V and 0 bases from J, leaving 3 bases between. The V gene's germline CDR1 is MGHRA and CDR2 YSYEKL. CDR3 length: 14 residues.